The 6 T cell receptor beta chains presented below share a single source sample, sequenced in a study of glioma-infiltrating T cells. TCR alpha and beta CDR3 regions were amplified from RNA using iRepertoire nested multiplex PCR. TCRdb fed the multiplex PCR reads into MiXCR, producing one record per CDR3 protein. There are more than 350,000 distinct CDR3 sequences in the sample; 41% occur only once, and around 12% lies in the top ten. The sequencing sample was made of glioma tissue, nonneoplastic brain tissue, or PBMCs (not recorded which). The source is a human donor with low-grade glioma or glioblastoma, undergoing nonglioma brain surgery, or in good health (not recorded which).

V is TRBV4-1 and J is TRBJ2-1, with 7 bases matching TRBD2. Germline lookup yields CDR1 MGHRA and CDR2 YSYEKL. The CDR3 covers 15 residues. V gave up 5 bases and J gave up 7 bases; unmatched junction bases: 11. In DNA form, the CDR3 reads TGCGCCAGCAGCTTCCAGTCCGGGGGGAGGAATGAGCAGTTCTTC. Its translation is CASSFQSGGRNEQFF.

For the CDR3, the DNA is TGCAGTGCTGTACGACTAGCTCGGGGAGTGTACGAGCAGTACTTC. Amino acids: CSAVRLARGVYEQYF. The chain employs TRBV20-1 and TRBJ2-7, with 7 bases fitting TRBD2. Looked up from germline, CDR1 is DFQATT and CDR2 is SNEGSKA (reference sequence). This CDR3 is 15 amino acids long. Trimming cost V 5 bases and J 4 bases; bases outside gene matches: 14.

This clonotype was counted between two and nine times. The chain couples TRBV4-1 to TRBJ1-2, with D possibly TRBD1 on 6 matching bases. Trimming stripped 4 bases from V and 8 bases from J, with 20 bases between. This CDR3 has 15 residues. Germline V gives CDR1 MGHRA, CDR2 YSYEKL. CDR3 bases: TGCGCCAGCAGCCCCCAGGCAGGGGATTCTGTCGGCTACACCTTC. This codes for CASSPQAGDSVGYTF.

This clonotype came up a few times. The rearrangement joins TRBV3-1 to TRBJ2-3; D is ambiguous. The V end was cut by 1 base, the J end by 7 bases, with 9 bases between. Germline assignment: CDR1 LGHDT and CDR2 YNNKEL (reference sequence). The CDR3 is made up of 13 amino acids. CDR3 in DNA: TGTGCCAGCAGCCAAGTTCTGACGCATACGCAGTATTTT. Translation: CASSQVLTHTQYF.

This chain connects TRBV19 to TRBJ1-1, with D unclear. The CDR3 spans 14 residues. V was trimmed by 4 bases and J by 3 bases, leaving 12 bases between them. Germline V gives CDR1 LNHDA, CDR2 SQIVND (reference sequence). CDR3 sequence: CASSTDGMDTEAFF. The CDR3 DNA is TGTGCCAGTAGTACGGACGGTATGGACACTGAAGCTTTCTTT.

This clonotype was found a few times. This chain uses TRBV7-2 with TRBJ2-3; D gene ambiguous. The CDR3 is 15 residues long. Looked up from germline, CDR1 is SGHTA and CDR2 is FQGNSA. Trimming stripped 1 base from V and 0 bases from J, with 8 bases between. In DNA form, the CDR3 reads TGTGCCAGCAGCTTAGTAGGGTCTAGCACAGATACGCAGTATTTT. It is translated as CASSLVGSSTDTQYF.